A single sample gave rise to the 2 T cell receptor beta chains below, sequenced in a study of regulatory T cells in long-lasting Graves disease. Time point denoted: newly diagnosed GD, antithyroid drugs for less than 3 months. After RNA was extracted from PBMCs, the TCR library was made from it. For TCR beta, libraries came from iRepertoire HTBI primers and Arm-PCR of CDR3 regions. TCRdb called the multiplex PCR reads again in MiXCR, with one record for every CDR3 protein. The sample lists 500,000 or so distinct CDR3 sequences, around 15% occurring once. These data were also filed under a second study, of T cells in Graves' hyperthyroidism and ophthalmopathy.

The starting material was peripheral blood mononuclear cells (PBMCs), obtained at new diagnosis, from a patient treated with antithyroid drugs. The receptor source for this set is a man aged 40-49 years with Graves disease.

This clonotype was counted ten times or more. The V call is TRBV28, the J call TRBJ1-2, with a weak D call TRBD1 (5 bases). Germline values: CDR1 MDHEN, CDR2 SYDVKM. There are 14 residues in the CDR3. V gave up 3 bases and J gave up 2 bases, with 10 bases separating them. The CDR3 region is CASSFGGRNYGYTF. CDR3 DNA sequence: TGTGCCAGCAGTTTCGGGGGGAGGAACTATGGCTACACCTTC.

Written as DNA, the CDR3 is TGTGCCAGCAGCCCACAGCCGGGGACCTCTGGCTACACCTTC. This encodes CASSPQPGTSGYTF. This chain joins TRBV3-1 and TRBJ1-2, with a weak D call TRBD1 (5 bases). Germline loops: CDR1 LGHDT, CDR2 YNNKEL (reference sequence). V was shortened by 4 bases and J by 7 bases, with 16 bases between the two germline ends. CDR3 length: 14 amino acids.